This T cell receptor (beta chain) was identified in a study of blood T cell repertoires in COVID-19. Study in general: The United States, Italy and Spain provided the acute and convalescent COVID-19 samples. PBMCs, B-cell-depleted T cells, or T cells were the source of the cDNA or gDNA that made up the material.

CDR3 length: 16 residues. Germline CDR1 is SGDLS and CDR2 is YYNGEE. The V and J ends lost 0 bases and 4 bases, in that order; junction bases with no gene match: 5. As processed by the authors: For nucleated cells, counts were estimated from reference gene primer amplification. Generated by immunoSEQ multiplex PCR, the TCRdb table keeps only in-frame clones and is missing some. D and trimming come from the DNA, and the V and J calls and clone size come from that table. This sample has some 160,000 clones, with around 82% found just once. Sequencing was done on a sample of peripheral blood. The V and J genes are TRBV9 and TRBJ2-3; 10 bases align to TRBD2. This clonotype was sampled from a woman in her fifties or sixties with acute or convalescent COVID-19. CDR3 sequence: CASSVGASGGSDTQYF. The CDR3 DNA reads as TGTGCCAGCAGCGTAGGGGCTAGCGGGGGTTCAGATACGCAGTATTTT.